This note documents a single T cell receptor beta chain sequence. Its cognate antigen is unknown. The source of the sample is a study of PD-1 blockade in classical Hodgkin lymphoma. Study-level background: Patients got intravenous nivolumab 3 mg/kg every 2 weeks. Notes on the study in general: Reported baseline diversity: healthy donors highest, relapsed/refractory patients lowest. Prior to therapy, complete responders displayed diversity much like that of newly diagnosed patients.

Each and every patient relapsed after autologous stem cell transplantation, and patients got differing brentuximab vedotin exposure. When best responses were assessed, they were complete response, partial response or progressive disease. Produced via immunoSEQ multiplex PCR; TCRdb's table is partial and in-frame only. The sample shows 90,000 to 130,000 clones, nearly 90% of them seen only once. This clonotype was sampled from a human donor with classical Hodgkin lymphoma. The specimen comprised peripheral blood mononuclear cells (PBMCs), sampled before the second cycle of nivolumab.

The CDR3 nucleotides read TGCGCCAGCAGCTCCGACAGCCAGTCGTTCGAAGCTTTCTTT. It yields the protein CASSSDSQSFEAFF. The chain uses TRBV5-1 and TRBJ1-1, with TRBD1 as a possible D gene (5 bases). Trimming left V 3 bases short and J 8 bases short, with 17 bases between. This CDR3 contains 14 residues. Looked up from germline, CDR1 is SGHRS and CDR2 is YFSETQ.